Following are 18 T cell receptor beta chains from one sample sequenced in a study of T-cell memory formation after mild COVID-19. TCRdb reprocessed the 5' RACE reads via MiXCR and lists one record per CDR3 protein. The data show around 310,000 distinct CDR3 sequences, approximately 15% seen once. What was sequenced was PBMCs or a T cell subset sorted from them (not recorded which). These receptors originate from a man between 18 and 35 years old who had mild COVID-19 (a few samples of this study predate the infection). Cell type and time point are not known.

This clonotype was found a few times. The V call is TRBV5-4, the J call TRBJ1-2; D call uncertain. V gave up 3 bases and J gave up 5 bases, with 14 bases separating them. This CDR3 comprises 14 residues. Germline lookup yields CDR1 SGHNT and CDR2 YYREEE (reference sequence). In DNA, the CDR3 is TGTGCCAGCAGCTATTCATACGCGGGGTATGGCTACACCTTC. As protein: CASSYSYAGYGYTF.

The genes are TRBV19 and TRBJ1-5, with D possibly TRBD1 on 5 matching bases. Germline assignment: CDR1 LNHDA and CDR2 SQIVND (reference sequence). The CDR3 length is 14 residues. V shed 3 bases and J shed 7 bases, with 13 bases lying between them. The CDR3 coding sequence is TGTGCCAGTAGTATCCGCCTGGGGGGACAGCCCCAGCATTTT. It encodes CASSIRLGGQPQHF.

This clonotype came up many times. The rearrangement joins TRBV5-1 to TRBJ2-7; a possible D gene is TRBD1 (5 bases). Germline V gives CDR1 SGHRS, CDR2 YFSETQ. Trimming left V 0 bases short and J 2 bases short, with 12 bases between. The CDR3 loop spans 15 amino acids. CDR3 sequence: CASSLVQVRPYEQYF. In DNA, the CDR3 is TGCGCCAGCAGCTTGGTACAGGTTCGGCCCTACGAGCAGTACTTC. Complete variable domain (other parts from reference TRBV5-1 and TRBJ2-7): KAGVTQTPRYLIKTRGQQVTLSCSPISGHRSVSWYQQTPGQGLQFLFEYFSETQRNKGNFPGRFSGRQFSNSRSEMNVSTLELGDSALYLCASSLVQVRPYEQYFGPGTRLTVT.

The J gene is TRBJ2-6, the V gene TRBV12-3 or TRBV12-4; the D is unclear. The V end lost 3 bases, the J end lost 0 bases, and 6 bases lay between the germline ends. The CDR3 has 15 residues. CDR3 residues: CASSFWPSGANVLTF. As DNA, the CDR3 is TGTGCCAGCAGTTTTTGGCCCTCTGGGGCCAACGTCCTGACTTTC.

V is TRBV7-9 and J is TRBJ2-5; 8 positions match TRBD1. The CDR3 has 15 amino acids. Trimming at V came to 5 bases and at J to 4 bases, leaving 9 bases not matched to a gene. Germline V gene data show CDR1 as SEHNR and CDR2 as FQNEAQ (reference sequence). DNA of the CDR3: TGTGCCAGCAGCCCCTTGACAGGGGCCGGAGAGACCCAGTACTTC. It is translated as CASSPLTGAGETQYF.

The rearrangement links TRBV15 to TRBJ2-1; no clear D. CDR1 LNHNV and CDR2 YYDKDF come from the germline V gene (reference sequence). V was pared by 2 bases and J by 3 bases, with 8 bases between. The CDR3 loop spans 14 amino acids. The CDR3 coding sequence is TGTGCCACCAGCAGACCGGGCCTCTACAATGAGCAGTTCTTC. This sequence encodes CATSRPGLYNEQFF.

V and J are TRBV5-4 and TRBJ1-6; D is unresolved. The CDR3 is 15 residues long. V gave up 4 bases and J gave up 10 bases, with 18 bases separating them. Looked up from germline, CDR1 is SGHNT and CDR2 is YYREEE (reference sequence). CDR3 nucleotide sequence: TGTGCCAGCAGCCGCGGCGGGCAGGTCGACTCACCCCTCCACTTT. Its protein is CASSRGGQVDSPLHF. Filled out from reference TRBV5-4 and TRBJ1-6, the complete variable domain reads ETGVTQSPTHLIKTRGQQVTLRCSSQSGHNTVSWYQQALGQGPQFIFQYYREEENGRGNFPPRFSGLQFPNYSSELNVNALELDDSALYLCASSRGGQVDSPLHFGNGTRLTVT.

The chain employs TRBV6-1 and TRBJ2-2; D gene unclear. Trimming pared 3 bases from V and 3 bases from J, leaving 11 bases between. This CDR3 is built from 15 residues. From germline, CDR1 is MNHNS and CDR2 SASEGT. The CDR3 DNA reads TGTGCCAGCAGTGAGAGTCCGATCTACACCGGGGAGCTGTTTTTT. Its translation is CASSESPIYTGELFF.

A few counts support this clonotype. This chain uses TRBV9 with TRBJ2-4; TRBD1 agrees at 8 bases. This CDR3 contains 14 residues. From germline, CDR1 is SGDLS and CDR2 YYNGEE. The junction had 2 bases not matched to a gene; V was cut back by 0 bases and J by 6 bases. In DNA form, the CDR3 reads TGTGCCAGCAGCGTAGGACAGGGGAGAAACATTCAGTACTTC. Amino acids: CASSVGQGRNIQYF.

This clonotype was counted between two and nine times. J is TRBJ2-1 and V is TRBV11-2; either TRBD1 or TRBD2 may supply D (5 bases each). V gave up 5 bases and J gave up 0 bases, with 17 bases separating them. There are 17 residues in the CDR3. From germline, CDR1 is SGHAT and CDR2 FQNNGV. The CDR3 sequence: CASSPRPGRFSYNEQFF. The DNA for the CDR3 is TGTGCCAGCAGCCCGAGGCCGGGACGATTCTCCTACAATGAGCAGTTCTTC. The full variable domain, rest sourced from reference TRBV11-2 and TRBJ2-1, is EAGVAQSPRYKIIEKRQSVAFWCNPISGHATLYWYQQILGQGPKLLIQFQNNGVVDDSQLPKDRFSAERLKGVDSTLKIQPAKLEDSAVYLCASSPRPGRFSYNEQFFGPGTRLTVL.

This chain connects TRBV20-1 to TRBJ1-4; D uncertain. The CDR3 length is 15 residues. Trimming cost V 6 bases and J 4 bases, with 18 bases left between them. Germline V gene sequence: CDR1 DFQATT, CDR2 SNEGSKA (reference sequence). The CDR3 nucleotides are TGCAGTGCCCTTCCGGCGGGAGCTAATAATGAAAAACTGTTTTTT. This translates into CSALPAGANNEKLFF.

This clonotype has a count of ten or more. The chain joins TRBV12-3 or TRBV12-4 to TRBJ2-7, with 9 bases lining up with TRBD2. Trimming cost V 6 bases and J 0 bases; bases outside gene matches: 6. CDR3 length: 15 amino acids. CDR3 nucleotides: TGTGCCAGCAGCCCTAGCGGGGATACCTCCTACGAGCAGTACTTC. Its protein product is CASSPSGDTSYEQYF.

The table lists this clonotype with a few counts. The chain couples TRBV15 to TRBJ2-1, with D perhaps matching TRBD1 (6 bases). With 4 bases removed from V and 3 bases from J, the gap between germline ends came to 10 bases. Germline loops: CDR1 LNHNV, CDR2 YYDKDF (reference sequence). The CDR3 sequence is 14 residues long. CDR3 coding DNA: TGTGCCACCAGCACGTGGACAGACTACAATGAGCAGTTCTTC. The encoded protein is CATSTWTDYNEQFF.

The chain has TRBV6-5 and TRBJ1-5; a weak D match, TRBD1 (5 bases). Germline-derived CDR1 and CDR2 are MNHEY and SVGAGI. The ends were cut back, 5 bases at V and 5 bases at J, with 10 bases in the middle. This CDR3 contains 13 residues. CDR3 coding DNA: TGTGCCAGCAGTGAGGGGCAGTATCAGCCCCAGCATTTT. Amino acids: CASSEGQYQPQHF.

This clonotype was seen a few times. This CDR3 is CSAGRREQYV. CDR3 DNA sequence: TGCAGTGCGGGACGTCGCGAGCAGTACGTC. V usage is TRBV20-1 and J usage is TRBJ2-7; D may correspond to TRBD1 or TRBD2 (5 bases each). CDR3 size: 10 residues. V shed 6 bases and J shed 6 bases, with 9 bases lying between them. The germline V gene encodes CDR1 DFQATT and CDR2 SNEGSKA (reference sequence).

The chain has TRBV7-2 and TRBJ1-2; D perhaps matches TRBD1 (6 bases). This CDR3 is built from 12 residues. V lost 6 bases, J lost 10 bases, and 15 bases lay in between. Germline loops: CDR1 SGHTA, CDR2 FQGNSA. The CDR3 region has the DNA TGTGCCAGCAGACTCACAGGGAAGGACTACACCTTC. Translation: CASRLTGKDYTF.

The chain recombines TRBV7-3 with TRBJ2-3, with 9 bases fitting TRBD2. The CDR3 sequence is 15 residues long. Germline CDR1 reads SGHTA; CDR2 reads FQGTGA. V lost 1 base to trimming and J lost 6 bases; unmatched junction nucleotides: 5. The CDR3 protein is CASSLSSGGLDTQYF. The CDR3 DNA follows: TGTGCCAGCAGCTTAAGCAGCGGGGGGTTGGATACGCAGTATTTT.

The V and J genes are TRBV3-1 and TRBJ2-7; D may correspond to TRBD1 or TRBD2 (5 bases each). V gave up 0 bases and J gave up 2 bases, with 11 bases separating them. Germline V gene sequence: CDR1 LGHDT, CDR2 YNNKEL (reference sequence). The CDR3 has 15 amino acids. CDR3 DNA: TGTGCCAGCAGCCAAGACTGGGACGGCCCCTACGAGCAGTACTTC. Amino acids: CASSQDWDGPYEQYF.